Below, 18 T cell receptor beta chains from the same sample are listed, as sequenced in a study of CD8 T cells in ankylosing spondylitis (dated by TCRdb to about 2017). Antigens for these TCRs are unknown. The research as a whole found: Blood from ankylosing spondylitis patients appeared to be characterized by a TCR beta motif composed of eight or nine highly homologous amino acid variants.

The library was obtained by 5' RACE. The instrument given in TCRdb is Illumina HiSeq 2500. TCRdb cleaned the public reads at Q25 with fastp, built clones with MiXCR and kept in-frame beta chains. Rows merge per CDR3 protein into single entries with the most common DNA and genes. In all, the sample holds about 340,000 distinct CDR3 sequences, and 7.5% to 9% of those were seen once. The ten largest clonotypes hold 13% to 15% of the sample. The sequenced sample consisted of blood, either unsorted or a sorted T cell fraction (not recorded which). These receptors were collected from a male donor with ankylosing spondylitis.

This chain uses TRBV5-4 with TRBJ2-7; 10 bases match TRBD2. The V segment lost 3 bases and the J segment 4 bases; nucleotides outside the gene matches: 13. Germline CDR1 is SGHNT and CDR2 is YYREEE (reference sequence). CDR3 length equals 17 residues. The CDR3 spells CASSSLGLPSGSYEQYF. The CDR3 region has the DNA TGTGCCAGCAGCTCCTTGGGTCTTCCTAGCGGGAGTTACGAGCAGTACTTC.

This chain links TRBV27 with TRBJ2-7; 9 positions agree with TRBD1. This CDR3 is built from 15 residues. The V gene end was trimmed by 6 bases and the J gene end by 0 bases; junction bases not matched to a gene: 6. The germline gives CDR1 MNHEY, CDR2 SMNVEV (reference sequence). For the CDR3, the DNA is TGTGCCAGCAGCCCTGGGACAGGGAACTCCTACGAGCAGTACTTC. Residues: CASSPGTGNSYEQYF.

The V call is TRBV19, the J call TRBJ1-1, with a tentative D call TRBD1 (6 bases). Trimming took 6 bases from V and 4 from J, leaving 12 bases between them. This CDR3 is 13 amino acids long. The germline gives CDR1 LNHDA, CDR2 SQIVND (reference sequence). For the CDR3, the DNA is TGTGCCAGTAGAACAATCAGGGGCACTGAAGCTTTCTTT. Protein: CASRTIRGTEAFF.

There are a few counts of this clonotype. Compared with germline, one end of the junction differs, possibly owing to a read error. This rearrangement joins TRBV25-1 to TRBJ2-7, with D possibly matching TRBD1 (6 bases). Per the germline V gene, CDR1 is MGHDK and CDR2 is SYGVNS. The CDR3 is 13 residues long. CDR3 in DNA: TGTGCCAGCAGATCAGGGGCAACCTACGGGCAGTACTTC. Its translation is CASRSGATYGQYF.

This sequence joins TRBV12-3 or TRBV12-4 and TRBJ2-5, with D perhaps matching TRBD1 (6 bases). Between the trimmed V and J ends, which lost 5 bases and 0 bases, there was a span of 10 bases. The CDR3 has 14 residues. DNA for the CDR3: TGTGCCAGCAGTATGGGACAAAACCAAGAGACCCAGTACTTC. The encoded protein is CASSMGQNQETQYF.

There are many counts of this clonotype. The V call is TRBV5-1, the J call TRBJ2-7; 7 nucleotides line up with TRBD1. CDR3 length: 14 residues. Trimming cost V 2 bases and J 4 bases; bases outside gene matches: 6. The germline gives CDR1 SGHRS, CDR2 YFSETQ. Here the CDR3 DNA reads TGCGCCAGCAGCTTAGACAGGGCGGAATACGAGCAGTACTTC. It yields the protein CASSLDRAEYEQYF. Full variable domain (outside the CDR3, taken from reference TRBV5-1 and TRBJ2-7): KAGVTQTPRYLIKTRGQQVTLSCSPISGHRSVSWYQQTPGQGLQFLFEYFSETQRNKGNFPGRFSGRQFSNSRSEMNVSTLELGDSALYLCASSLDRAEYEQYFGPGTRLTVT.

The V gene is TRBV28, the J gene TRBJ2-7; the match to TRBD2 covers 7 bases. V shed 7 bases, J shed 5 bases, and the junction held 8 bases outside the gene matches. The CDR3 sequence is 13 residues long. Germline V gene sequence: CDR1 MDHEN, CDR2 SYDVKM. This CDR3 is CASTLRGNNEQYF. The CDR3 DNA reads TGTGCCAGCACCCTGCGGGGGAACAACGAGCAGTACTTC.

This clonotype was counted a few times. V gene TRBV4-1 combines with J gene TRBJ1-2; 8 bases map to TRBD1. V lost 1 base and J lost 4; bases outside the gene matches: 5. Germline CDR1 and CDR2: MGHRA and YSYEKL. The CDR3 sequence is 15 residues long. CDR3 DNA sequence: TGCGCCAGCAGCCAAGTACGGACAGGGTCCTATGGCTACACCTTC. Its translation is CASSQVRTGSYGYTF.

This clonotype was counted a few times. The chain is built from TRBV6-2 or TRBV6-3 and TRBJ1-2, with D possibly TRBD1 on 5 matching bases. Trimming removed 6 bases from V and 4 bases from J, with 12 bases in between. The V gene's germline CDR1 is MNHEY and CDR2 SVGEGT. The CDR3 loop spans 13 amino acids. The CDR3 bases are TGTGCCAGCAGCGACCGGGACGGCTATGGCTACACCTTC. This codes for CASSDRDGYGYTF.

This clonotype was counted between two and nine times. V usage is TRBV5-1 and J usage is TRBJ2-7; 7 bases map to TRBD1. This CDR3 contains 13 residues. Germline V gene sequence: CDR1 SGHRS, CDR2 YFSETQ. J gave up 3 bases and V 3 bases, and 3 bases lay outside the gene matches. DNA for the CDR3: TGCGCCAGCAGCTCGGGACAGTTCTACGAGCAGTACTTC. This encodes CASSSGQFYEQYF.

This clonotype was observed a few times. V is TRBV27 and J is TRBJ2-1, with 10 bases that match TRBD2. V lost 5 bases to trimming and J lost 15 bases; unmatched junction nucleotides: 10. Germline assignment: CDR1 MNHEY and CDR2 SMNVEV (reference sequence). CDR3 length: 13 residues. The CDR3 sequence: CASSGSGGGLRFF. CDR3 nucleotide sequence: TGTGCCAGCAGTGGGAGCGGGGGGGGGCTTCGGTTCTTC.

This clonotype turned up a few times. In DNA, the CDR3 is TGTGCCAGCAGCTTGAGCGGAACTTTACGAGAGCAGTACTTC. This codes for CASSLSGTLREQYF. J is TRBJ2-7 and V is TRBV5-5; perhaps TRBD2 as D (5 bases). The V and J ends lost 1 base and 7 bases respectively, with 15 bases between them. The CDR3 is 14 residues long. Germline assignment: CDR1 SGHKS and CDR2 YYEKEE (reference sequence). Looking up the rest from reference TRBV5-5 and TRBJ2-7 gives the full variable domain: DAGVTQSPTHLIKTRGQQVTLRCSPISGHKSVSWYQQVLGQGPQFIFQYYEKEERGRGNFPDRFSARQFPNYSSELNVNALLLGDSALYLCASSLSGTLREQYFGPGTRLTVT.

The chain links TRBV2 to TRBJ2-6; 7 bases align to TRBD2. Looked up from germline, CDR1 is SNHLY and CDR2 is FYNNEI. V was clipped by 4 bases and J by 0 bases; unmatched bases: 9. The CDR3 consists of 18 residues. The CDR3 reads CASSGEGTLYSGANVLTF. As DNA, the CDR3 is TGTGCCAGCAGTGGGGAGGGGACTCTTTACTCTGGGGCCAACGTCCTGACTTTC. Full variable domain (missing parts from reference TRBV2 and TRBJ2-6): EPEVTQTPSHQVTQMGQEVILRCVPISNHLYFYWYRQILGQKVEFLVSFYNNEISEKSEIFDDQFSVERPDGSNFTLKIRSTKLEDSAMYFCASSGEGTLYSGANVLTFGAGSRLTVL.

There are a few counts of this clonotype. One base away lies a much larger clone, so this may be a sequencing read error. The rearrangement joins TRBV4-2 to TRBJ2-3; TRBD2 agrees at 11 bases. V lost 2 bases, J lost 4 bases, and 2 bases stayed unmatched. This CDR3 has 15 amino acids. Germline lookup yields CDR1 LGHNA and CDR2 YNFKEQ. Here the CDR3 reads CASSQTSGSADTQYF. CDR3 bases: TGTGCCAGCAGCCAAACTAGCGGGAGTGCAGATACGCAGTATTTT.

The chain combines TRBV4-1 with TRBJ2-4; 8 bases match TRBD1. V was clipped by 8 bases and J by 1 base; unmatched bases: 4. Germline CDR1 is MGHRA and CDR2 is YSYEKL. The CDR3 has 14 amino acids. The CDR3: CASSTGVAKNIQYF. The CDR3 DNA reads as TGCGCCAGCTCGACAGGGGTGGCCAAAAACATTCAGTACTTC.

The CDR3 reads CAISAGDGTEAFF. The CDR3 nucleotides read TGTGCCATCAGTGCGGGGGACGGCACTGAAGCTTTCTTT. The chain carries TRBV10-3 and TRBJ1-1, with a possible D match to TRBD1 (5 bases). Trimming removed 4 bases at V and 4 bases at J, with 10 bases between. Looked up from germline, CDR1 is ENHRY and CDR2 is SYGVKD. The CDR3 is 13 amino acids.

There are a few counts of this clonotype. V gene TRBV20-1 combines with J gene TRBJ2-7; D may be TRBD2 (6 bases). Germline CDR1 is DFQATT and CDR2 is SNEGSKA (reference sequence). This CDR3 is built from 14 residues. Trimming shortened V by 5 bases and J by 3 bases, and 17 bases separated the two germline ends. CDR3 sequence: CSARGRGTVYEQYF. CDR3 sequence (DNA): TGCAGTGCTCGAGGACGCGGGACCGTCTACGAGCAGTACTTC.

V and J are TRBV29-1 and TRBJ2-1; D may be TRBD1 (6 bases). Trimming removed 2 bases from V and 7 bases from J, with 9 bases in between. The CDR3 has 12 residues. Germline-derived CDR1 and CDR2 are SQVTM and ANQGSEA. The CDR3 nucleotides are TGCAGCGTTGAAAGGCAGGGGAATGAGCAGTTCTTC. Amino acid sequence: CSVERQGNEQFF.